Below are 17 T cell receptor beta chains sequenced from a single sample in a study of control samples from healthy donors and cancer patients. Data came from immunoSEQ multiplex PCR; TCRdb stores just in-frame clones and leaves some out. The data hold 99,000 or so clones, with about four fifths observed a single time. Sequenced: blood. The origin of the receptors is a woman in her forties or fifties in good health.

The V gene is TRBV6-5, the J gene TRBJ2-7; D is ambiguous. Germline V gives CDR1 MNHEY, CDR2 SVGAGI. The CDR3 sequence is 14 residues long. Trimming cost V 0 bases and J 1 base, with 7 bases left between them. CDR3 bases: TGTGCCAGCAGTTACTCAGAGTTTTCCTACGAGCAGTACTTC. It is translated as CASSYSEFSYEQYF.

The table lists this clone with a count of one. The rearrangement uses TRBV27 and TRBJ2-7, with a tentative D call TRBD1 (5 bases). Germline CDR1 is MNHEY and CDR2 is SMNVEV (reference sequence). The CDR3 is made up of 16 amino acids. The V and J ends lost 0 bases and 3 bases respectively, with 15 bases between them. The DNA for the CDR3 is TGTGCCAGCAGTTTATCGTCCCTGGGGCGATACTACGAGCAGTACTTC. Its protein product is CASSLSSLGRYYEQYF.

The chain recombines TRBV5-6 with TRBJ2-5; no clear D. This CDR3 spans 13 amino acids. In germline, CDR1 is SGHDT, CDR2 YYEEEE. V lost 0 bases and J lost 5, with 8 bases in between. The CDR3: CASSLAGLETQYF. The CDR3 region has the DNA TGTGCCAGCAGCTTGGCCGGGTTGGAGACCCAGTACTTC.

V and J are TRBV12-3 or TRBV12-4 and TRBJ1-1; unclear D gene. The CDR3 totals 13 residues. Trimming removed 6 bases at V and 4 bases at J, with 12 bases between. The CDR3 region has the DNA TGTGCCAGCAGGGTGGGCGCGAGCACTGAAGCTTTCTTT. Translated: CASRVGASTEAFF.

The chain joins TRBV6-6 to TRBJ2-1, with TRBD2 matching over 8 bases. Looked up from germline, CDR1 is MNHNY and CDR2 is SVGAGI (reference sequence). The length of the CDR3 is 14 residues. J gave up 4 bases and V 4 bases, and 3 bases lay outside the gene matches. CDR3 coding DNA: TGTGCCAGCAGTTCGGGACTAGAATACAATGAGCAGTTCTTC. Amino acid sequence: CASSSGLEYNEQFF.

This chain uses TRBV20-1 with TRBJ2-7; a weak D match, TRBD2 (6 bases). Trimming stripped 3 bases from V and 2 bases from J, with 17 bases between. Germline-derived CDR1 and CDR2 are DFQATT and SNEGSKA (reference sequence). The CDR3 is 15 amino acids. The CDR3, as DNA: TGCAGTGCTAGTGGGTACCGGGACTCTACCTACGAGCAGTACTTC. Translating it yields CSASGYRDSTYEQYF.

For this clone: Other DNA variants within this sample encode the same CDR3. The V call is TRBV11-3, the J call TRBJ2-3, with D perhaps TRBD1 or TRBD2 (5 bases each). The CDR3 runs to 12 residues. Germline CDR1 and CDR2: SGHNT and YENEEA. V lost 3 bases, J lost 4 bases, and 5 bases lay in between. The CDR3 DNA reads TGTGCCAGCAGCTTGGGGGCAGATACGCAGTATTTT. Encoded protein: CASSLGADTQYF. The full variable domain, its missing parts supplied by reference TRBV11-3 and TRBJ2-3, is EAGVVQSPRYKIIEKKQPVAFWCNPISGHNTLYWYLQNLGQGPELLIRYENEEAVDDSQLPKDRFSAERLKGVDSTLKIQPAELGDSAVYLCASSLGADTQYFGPGTRLTVL.

V gene TRBV6-1 combines with J gene TRBJ1-2; D unclear. The CDR3 is 14 amino acids. With 2 bases removed from V and 3 bases from J, the gap between germline ends came to 10 bases. Per germline, CDR1 MNHNS and CDR2 SASEGT. The CDR3 protein is CASSENTAHYGYTF. The CDR3 DNA follows: TGTGCCAGCAGTGAAAACACGGCCCACTATGGCTACACCTTC.

V and J are TRBV28 and TRBJ2-7, with 10 nucleotides matching TRBD2. Germline assignment: CDR1 MDHEN and CDR2 SYDVKM. V shed 3 bases and J 4 bases; nucleotides not matched to a gene: 6. The CDR3 totals 15 residues. Here the CDR3 DNA reads TGTGCCAGCAGTTTTTCTAGCGGGGGTGCTTACGAGCAGTACTTC. Its translation is CASSFSSGGAYEQYF.

As DNA, the CDR3 is TGTGCCACCAGCAGAGAGATCATGAACACTGAAGCTTTCTTT. Translated: CATSREIMNTEAFF. The gene calls are TRBV15 and TRBJ1-1, with D uncertain. Trimming took 0 bases from V and 0 from J, leaving 5 bases between them. The CDR3 length is 14 residues. Germline V gene sequence: CDR1 LNHNV, CDR2 YYDKDF (reference sequence).

Here the CDR3 reads CSVVWGGAKNIQYF. CDR3 DNA: TGCAGCGTTGTTTGGGGGGGAGCCAAAAACATTCAGTACTTC. The chain employs TRBV29-1 and TRBJ2-4; the match to TRBD2 covers 7 bases. V trimming: 4 bases; J trimming: 0 bases; junction bases outside the gene matches: 3. The CDR3 is 14 amino acids. Germline CDR1 reads SQVTM; CDR2 reads ANQGSEA.

This clone has just one count. This chain joins TRBV19 and TRBJ2-7; D ambiguous. The CDR3 sequence is 12 residues long. Germline-derived CDR1 and CDR2 are LNHDA and SQIVND (reference sequence). Trimming pared 5 bases from V and 6 bases from J, leaving 11 bases between. CDR3 DNA sequence: TGTGCCAGTAGTCTTGGATGGGGCGAGCAGTACTTC. Its translation: CASSLGWGEQYF.

The chain's CDR3 is CASSLTGNGYTF. The CDR3, as DNA: TGTGCCAGCAGCTTAACAGGGAATGGCTACACCTTC. The J gene is TRBJ1-2, the V gene TRBV28; perhaps TRBD1 as D (6 bases). Germline V gives CDR1 MDHEN, CDR2 SYDVKM. The CDR3 is 12 residues long. Trimming pared 6 bases from V and 6 bases from J, leaving 11 bases between.

Notes on this clone: Other DNA sequences in this specimen translate into the identical CDR3. The J gene is TRBJ1-5, the V gene TRBV7-2; 8 nucleotides match TRBD1. V lost 1 base to trimming and J lost 2 bases; unmatched junction nucleotides: 7. The germline V gene encodes CDR1 SGHTA and CDR2 FQGNSA. CDR3 length: 17 residues. The chain's CDR3 is CASSLVPGGLGNQPQHF. The CDR3 nucleotides are TGTGCCAGCAGCTTAGTGCCAGGGGGCTTGGGCAATCAGCCCCAGCATTTT.

As for this clone: An end of the junction does not agree with germline; a read error may underlie this. The chain couples TRBV7-2 to TRBJ2-3; perhaps TRBD2 as D (7 bases). Per the germline V gene, CDR1 is SGHTA and CDR2 is FQGNSA. The CDR3 extends over 15 amino acids. The CDR3 DNA reads TGTGCCAGCAGTTTAGTCGCGGGGGCTGCAGATACGCAGTATTTT. Translating it yields CASSLVAGAADTQYF.

The V call is TRBV28, the J call TRBJ1-2; D remains ambiguous. The CDR3 has 12 residues. V was trimmed by 3 bases and J by 4 bases, leaving 6 bases between them. Germline V gene data show CDR1 as MDHEN and CDR2 as SYDVKM. CDR3 DNA: TGTGCCAGCAGTTTGCGAGGCTATGGCTACACCTTC. This gives the protein CASSLRGYGYTF.

CDR3: CATGSGNEQFF. The CDR3, as DNA: TGTGCCACTGGATCTGGCAATGAGCAGTTCTTC. This chain links TRBV3-1 (or the pseudogene TRBV3-2) with TRBJ2-1, with D unresolved. CDR3 size: 11 residues. V lost 10 bases and J 6 bases, leaving 10 bases between the germline ends. CDR1 and CDR2 from the germline V gene are LGHDT and YNNKEL (reference sequence).